The clone carrying this T cell receptor beta chain was counted between two and nine times. TCRdb ran MiXCR on the 5' RACE reads and lists one entry per CDR3 protein. The sample lists fewer than 400,000 distinct CDR3 sequences, roughly 13% occurring once. The data originate from a study of T-cell memory formation after mild COVID-19. Study details: There were largely donor-specific TCR clusters.

CDR1 and CDR2 (germline): LGHNA, YSLEER. The CDR3 is 17 residues long. V lost 1 base and J 1 base, leaving 13 bases between the germline ends. The receptor was derived from a young man who had mild COVID-19 (a few samples of this study predate the infection). Cell type and time point are not known. The chain employs TRBV4-3 and TRBJ2-2; no definite D call. The specimen was PBMCs or a T cell subset sorted from them (not recorded which). CDR3 sequence: CASSQVPLTGNTGELFF. For the CDR3, the DNA is TGCGCCAGCAGCCAAGTCCCTCTAACGGGGAACACCGGGGAGCTGTTTTTT.